The rows below give T cell receptor beta chains drawn from one sample of a study of blood T cell repertoires in COVID-19. Only in-frame clones appear in the TCRdb table, and some are missing; sequencing was by immunoSEQ multiplex PCR. The sample has fewer than 200,000 clones; more than 65% are singletons. Sequencing was done on a sample of PBMCs or T cells enriched from blood (not recorded which). These receptors were collected from a man aged 50-59 years who had recovered from COVID-19. Each CDR3 is given with its conserved first and last residue. D genes are given only for firm matches.

J	V	D	CDR3	DNA
TRBJ1-2	TRBV4-1	.	CASSPLNPAGGYTF	TGCGCCAGCAGTCCACTCAATCCGGCGGGAGGCTACACCTTC
TRBJ1-4	TRBV11-2	.	CASSTRQRRYFNEKLFF	TGTGCCAGCAGCACCCGACAAAGGCGATACTTTAATGAAAAACTGTTTTTT
TRBJ1-6	TRBV7-3	.	CASSLTQFYNSPLHF	TGTGCCAGCAGCTTAACACAGTTTTATAATTCACCCCTCCACTTT
TRBJ1-2	TRBV30	.	CAWSVGRGIYGYTF	TGTGCCTGGAGTGTTGGCAGGGGAATCTATGGCTACACCTTC
TRBJ1-2	TRBV29-1	.	CSGGNRNSRFGGYTF	TGCAGCGGGGGGAATCGGAACAGCCGATTTGGGGGCTACACCTTC
TRBJ1-4	TRBV28	.	CASSLLALTNEKLFF	TGTGCCAGCAGTTTACTTGCGCTTACTAATGAAAAACTGTTTTTT
TRBJ2-3	TRBV27	.	CASRREDTQYF	TGTGCCAGCAGGCGCGAAGATACGCAGTATTTT
TRBJ1-3	TRBV7-9	.	CASSPGGRRRGRSGNTIYF	TGTGCCAGCAGTCCCGGTGGGAGGCGGCGGGGACGCTCTGGAAACACCATATATTTT
TRBJ1-2	TRBV3-1/TRBV3-2	TRBD1	CASTTTGLGYTF	TGTGCCAGCACTACGACAGGGCTCGGCTACACCTTC
TRBJ2-5	TRBV10-3	TRBD2	CAISESLLAGGPLAETQYF	TGTGCCATCAGTGAGTCATTGTTAGCGGGGGGGCCCTTGGCAGAGACCCAGTACTTC
TRBJ2-5	TRBV6-5	.	CATKAFSETQYF	TGTGCCACCAAAGCGTTCTCTGAGACCCAGTACTTC
TRBJ1-4	TRBV2	.	CASRKLRILNEKLFF	TGTGCCAGCAGGAAACTCAGGATACTTAATGAAAAACTGTTTTTT